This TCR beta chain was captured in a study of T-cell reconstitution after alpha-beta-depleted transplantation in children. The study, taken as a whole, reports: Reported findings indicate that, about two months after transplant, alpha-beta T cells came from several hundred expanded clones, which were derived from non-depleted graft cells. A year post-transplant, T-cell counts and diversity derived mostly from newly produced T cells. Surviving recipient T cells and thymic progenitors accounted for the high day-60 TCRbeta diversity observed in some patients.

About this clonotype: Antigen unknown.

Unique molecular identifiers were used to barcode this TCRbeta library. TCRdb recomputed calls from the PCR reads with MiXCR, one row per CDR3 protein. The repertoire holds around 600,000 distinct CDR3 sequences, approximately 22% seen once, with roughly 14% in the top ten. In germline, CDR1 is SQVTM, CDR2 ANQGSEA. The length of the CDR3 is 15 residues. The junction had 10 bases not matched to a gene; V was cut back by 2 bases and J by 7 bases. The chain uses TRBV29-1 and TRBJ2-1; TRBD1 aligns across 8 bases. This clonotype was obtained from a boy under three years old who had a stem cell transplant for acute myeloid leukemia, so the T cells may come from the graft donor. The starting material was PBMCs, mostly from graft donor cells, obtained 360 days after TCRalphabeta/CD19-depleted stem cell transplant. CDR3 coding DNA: TGCAGCGTTGAACGGACAGGGAATCTCAAAAATGAGCAGTTCTTC. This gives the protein CSVERTGNLKNEQFF.